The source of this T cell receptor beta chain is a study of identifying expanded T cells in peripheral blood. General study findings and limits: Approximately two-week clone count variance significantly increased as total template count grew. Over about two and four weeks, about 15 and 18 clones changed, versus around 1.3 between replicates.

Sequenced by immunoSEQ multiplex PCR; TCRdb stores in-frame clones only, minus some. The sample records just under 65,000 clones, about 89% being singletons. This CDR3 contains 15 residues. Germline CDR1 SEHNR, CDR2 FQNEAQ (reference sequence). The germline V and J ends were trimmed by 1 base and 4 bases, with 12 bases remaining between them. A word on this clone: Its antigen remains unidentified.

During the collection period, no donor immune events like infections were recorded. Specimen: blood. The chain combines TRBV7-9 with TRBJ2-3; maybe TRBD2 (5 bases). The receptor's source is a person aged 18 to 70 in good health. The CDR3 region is CASSLDSGFSDTQYF. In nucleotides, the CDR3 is TGTGCCAGCAGCTTAGACTCGGGGTTTTCAGATACGCAGTATTTT.